This is a list of T cell receptor beta chains from one sample in a study of blood T cell repertoires in COVID-19. Some clones are missing from TCRdb's copy, which holds only in-frame ones; the method was immunoSEQ multiplex PCR. Of more than 50,000 clones listed, about 76% are singletons. Sequences were obtained from peripheral blood. The receptors stem from a man between 65 and 85 years old with active or convalescent COVID-19. The CDR3 runs from the conserved cysteine through the conserved F or W. Fields, in order: CDR3 protein, CDR3 DNA, V gene, D gene, J gene, clone size. The D gene is left open where the match is weak. A clone size is listed for some rows: how often the clone was seen (once, few, many), or a class if it is expanded.

CDR3: CAWVRQVQAFF; DNA: TGTGCCTGGGTCCGACAGGTTCAAGCTTTCTTT; V: TRBV30; D: -; J: TRBJ1-1; size: -
CDR3: CASSHSGLAGGGEQFF; DNA: TGCGCCAGCAGCCACTCGGGGCTAGCGGGAGGAGGTGAGCAGTTCTTC; V: TRBV4-3; D: TRBD2; J: TRBJ2-1; size: -
CDR3: CASSQDRGIETQYF; DNA: TGTGCCAGCAGCCAAGATCGGGGAATAGAGACCCAGTACTTC; V: TRBV3-1/TRBV3-2; D: -; J: TRBJ2-5; size: few
CDR3: CASSLELGQVGTEAFF; DNA: TGCGCCAGCAGCTTGGAACTCGGACAGGTTGGGACTGAAGCTTTCTTT; V: TRBV5-1; D: TRBD1; J: TRBJ1-1; size: once
CDR3: CAWGILDRAYEQYF; DNA: TGTGCCTGGGGGATCTTGGACAGGGCCTACGAGCAGTACTTC; V: TRBV30; D: TRBD1; J: TRBJ2-7; size: -
CDR3: CASSLSEGNYGYTF; DNA: TGCGCCAGCAGCTTGTCCGAGGGTAACTATGGCTACACCTTC; V: TRBV5-1; D: -; J: TRBJ1-2; size: once
CDR3: CASGLTTGVETQYF; DNA: TGTGCTAGTGGTTTGACTACAGGGGTGGAGACCCAGTACTTC; V: TRBV12-5; D: TRBD1; J: TRBJ2-5; size: -
CDR3: CAWTGHYNSPLHF; DNA: TGTGCCTGGACCGGACATTATAATTCACCCCTCCACTTT; V: TRBV30; D: -; J: TRBJ1-6; size: -
CDR3: CASSLGLRTKDGYTF; DNA: TGTGCCAGCAGTTTGGGTCTCCGGACAAAGGATGGCTACACCTTC; V: TRBV28; D: -; J: TRBJ1-2; size: -
CDR3: CASDDRNTEAFF; DNA: TGTGCCAGTGATGACAGAAACACTGAAGCTTTCTTT; V: TRBV19; D: -; J: TRBJ1-1; size: -
CDR3: CASSQGLQGAYEQYF; DNA: TGCGCCAGCAGCCAAGGGTTACAGGGGGCCTACGAGCAGTACTTC; V: TRBV4-1; D: TRBD1; J: TRBJ2-7; size: few
CDR3: CASSSLQGADTQYF; DNA: TGCGCCAGCAGCTCCTTACAGGGGGCAGATACGCAGTATTTT; V: TRBV5-1; D: TRBD1; J: TRBJ2-3; size: -
CDR3: CASSLTDTQYF; DNA: TGTGCCAGCAGCCTTACAGATACGCAGTATTTT; V: TRBV11-3; D: -; J: TRBJ2-3; size: few
CDR3: CASSLRGGGNYGYTF; DNA: TGTGCCAGCAGCTTACGGGGAGGGGGTAACTATGGCTACACCTTC; V: TRBV7-3; D: -; J: TRBJ1-2; size: -
CDR3: CASSSRGLDSGNTIYF; DNA: TGTGCCAGCAGCTCCAGGGGGCTCGACTCTGGAAACACCATATATTTT; V: TRBV11-2; D: TRBD1; J: TRBJ1-3; size: -
CDR3: CASSLGQGVYGYTF; DNA: TGTGCCAGCAGCTTAGGACAGGGCGTCTATGGCTACACCTTC; V: TRBV7-9; D: TRBD1; J: TRBJ1-2; size: once
CDR3: CASSPSTLNTEAFF; DNA: TGTGCCAGCAGTCCCTCGACACTGAACACTGAAGCTTTCTTT; V: TRBV27; D: -; J: TRBJ1-1; size: -
CDR3: CASSPFQGPNEQFF; DNA: TGTGCCAGCAGCCCGTTCCAGGGTCCAAATGAGCAGTTCTTC; V: TRBV7-8; D: -; J: TRBJ2-1; size: -
CDR3: CASSVLPNEQFF; DNA: TGTGCCAGCAGCGTACTCCCCAATGAGCAGTTCTTC; V: TRBV11-2; D: -; J: TRBJ2-1; size: once
CDR3: CASSLFGQGAHTF; DNA: -; V: TRBV14; D: -; J: TRBJ1-2; size: once
CDR3: CASSPRQGSYGYTF; DNA: TGTGCCAGCTCTCCGCGACAGGGGAGCTATGGCTACACCTTC; V: TRBV5-4; D: TRBD1; J: TRBJ1-2; size: -
CDR3: CASSLLAGGTGELFF; DNA: TGTGCCAGCAGCTTACTAGCGGGGGGGACCGGGGAGCTGTTTTTT; V: TRBV3-1/TRBV3-2; D: TRBD2; J: TRBJ2-2; size: once
CDR3: CASSQLGREGNTEAFF; DNA: TGCGCCAGCAGTCAATTAGGTCGGGAGGGGAACACTGAAGCTTTCTTT; V: TRBV23-1; D: -; J: TRBJ1-1; size: -
CDR3: CASSQDGAGTETQYF; DNA: TGCGCCAGCAGCCAAGATGGGGCGGGGACGGAGACCCAGTACTTC; V: TRBV4-3; D: -; J: TRBJ2-5; size: -
CDR3: CAWSPGQTRLYQETQYF; DNA: TGTGCCTGGAGTCCGGGACAGACAAGACTTTACCAAGAGACCCAGTACTTC; V: TRBV30; D: TRBD1; J: TRBJ2-5; size: -
CDR3: CATSDRTGGSYNEQFF; DNA: TGTGCCACCAGTGATCGGACAGGGGGCTCCTACAATGAGCAGTTCTTC; V: TRBV24-1; D: TRBD1; J: TRBJ2-1; size: -
CDR3: CASRLRGQGTDSPLHF; DNA: TGTGCCAGCAGGCTGCGAGGACAGGGGACGGATTCACCCCTCCACTTT; V: TRBV6-6; D: TRBD1; J: TRBJ1-6; size: few
CDR3: CASSWREGLFSYEQYF; DNA: TGTGCCAGCAGCTGGCGGGAGGGCCTTTTCTCCTACGAGCAGTACTTC; V: TRBV5-5; D: TRBD2; J: TRBJ2-7; size: -
CDR3: CASSQGDIVSGNTIYF; DNA: TGCGCCAGCAGCCAAGGCGACATCGTCTCTGGAAACACCATATATTTT; V: TRBV4-1; D: -; J: TRBJ1-3; size: -
CDR3: CASSGASGLLGELFF; DNA: TGTGCCAGCAGCGGCGCTAGCGGACTACTTGGGGAGCTGTTTTTT; V: TRBV9; D: TRBD2; J: TRBJ2-2; size: -
CDR3: CASSPVSSGNTIYF; DNA: TGTGCCAGCTCACCCGTTTCTTCTGGAAACACCATATATTTT; V: TRBV18; D: -; J: TRBJ1-3; size: few
CDR3: CASSASGQGFAFF; DNA: TGTGCCAGCAGCGCCTCGGGACAGGGGTTTGCGTTCTTC; V: TRBV7-2; D: TRBD1; J: TRBJ2-1; size: -
CDR3: CASSPSGGEGTQYF; DNA: TGTGCCAGCAGCCCTAGCGGGGGCGAGGGGACCCAGTACTTC; V: TRBV11-3; D: TRBD2; J: TRBJ2-5; size: -